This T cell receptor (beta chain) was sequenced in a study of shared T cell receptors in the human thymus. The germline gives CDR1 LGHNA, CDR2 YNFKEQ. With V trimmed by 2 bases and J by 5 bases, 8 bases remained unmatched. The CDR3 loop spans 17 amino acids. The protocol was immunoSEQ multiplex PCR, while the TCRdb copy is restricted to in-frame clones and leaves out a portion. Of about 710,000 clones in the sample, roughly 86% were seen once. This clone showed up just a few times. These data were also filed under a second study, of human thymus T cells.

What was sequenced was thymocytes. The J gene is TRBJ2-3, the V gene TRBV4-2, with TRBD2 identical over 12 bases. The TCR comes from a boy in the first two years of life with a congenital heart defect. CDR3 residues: CASSQYLAGGPEDTQYF. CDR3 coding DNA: TGTGCCAGCAGCCAATACCTAGCGGGGGGGCCGGAAGATACGCAGTATTTT.